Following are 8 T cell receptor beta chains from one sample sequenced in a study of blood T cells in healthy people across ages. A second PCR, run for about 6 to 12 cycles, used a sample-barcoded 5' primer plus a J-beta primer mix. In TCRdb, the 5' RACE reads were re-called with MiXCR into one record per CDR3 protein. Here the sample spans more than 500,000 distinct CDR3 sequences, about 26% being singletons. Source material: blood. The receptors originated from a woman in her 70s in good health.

This chain's CDR3 is CASSFGLGLPNYGYTF. The DNA of the CDR3 is TGTGCCAGCAGTTTTGGCCTGGGGCTCCCGAACTATGGCTACACCTTC. The genes are TRBV27 and TRBJ1-2; TRBD1 might be the D (5 bases). Trimming stripped 3 bases from V and 2 bases from J, with 16 bases between. The CDR3 loop spans 16 amino acids. The germline V gene encodes CDR1 MNHEY and CDR2 SMNVEV (reference sequence).

CDR3 coding DNA: TGTGCCAGCTCACCAATCAGCGTAACCGGGGAGCTGTTTTTT. The encoded protein is CASSPISVTGELFF. The chain has TRBV18 and TRBJ2-2; unclear D gene. The CDR3 has 14 amino acids. Germline assignment: CDR1 KGHSH and CDR2 LQKENI. Trimming cost V 2 bases and J 5 bases, with 9 bases left between them.

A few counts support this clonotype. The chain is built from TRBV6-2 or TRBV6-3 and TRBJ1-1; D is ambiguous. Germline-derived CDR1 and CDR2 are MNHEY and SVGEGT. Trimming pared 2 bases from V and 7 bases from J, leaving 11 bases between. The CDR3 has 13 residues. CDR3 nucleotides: TGTGCCAGCAGTTACGGGTCAGCGGATGAAGCTTTCTTT. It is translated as CASSYGSADEAFF.

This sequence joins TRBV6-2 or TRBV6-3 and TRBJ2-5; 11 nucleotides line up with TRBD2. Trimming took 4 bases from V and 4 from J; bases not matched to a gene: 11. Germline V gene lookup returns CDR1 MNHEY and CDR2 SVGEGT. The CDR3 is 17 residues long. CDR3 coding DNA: TGTGCCAGCAGTTCCCGACTAGCGGGGTCACGCAGAGAGACCCAGTACTTC. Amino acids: CASSSRLAGSRRETQYF.

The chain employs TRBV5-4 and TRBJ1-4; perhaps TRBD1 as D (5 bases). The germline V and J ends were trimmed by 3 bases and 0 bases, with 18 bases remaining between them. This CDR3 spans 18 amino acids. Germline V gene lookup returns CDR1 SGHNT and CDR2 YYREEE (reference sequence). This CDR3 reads CASSSGGGLVATNEKLFF. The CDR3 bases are TGTGCCAGCAGCTCGGGGGGTGGCTTGGTGGCAACTAATGAAAAACTGTTTTTT.

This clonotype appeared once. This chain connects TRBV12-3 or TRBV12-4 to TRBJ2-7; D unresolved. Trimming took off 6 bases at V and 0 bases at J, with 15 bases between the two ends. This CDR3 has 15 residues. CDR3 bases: TGTGCCAGCAGCCCTTCCGCTGGAGTCTCCTACGAGCAGTACTTC. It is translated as CASSPSAGVSYEQYF.

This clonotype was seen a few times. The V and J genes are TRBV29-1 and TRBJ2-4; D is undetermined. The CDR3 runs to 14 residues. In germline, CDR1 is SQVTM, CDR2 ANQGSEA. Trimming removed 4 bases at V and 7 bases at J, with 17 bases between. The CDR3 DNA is TGCAGCGTTGGACCAACCGGACCGCGGAACATTCAGTACTTC. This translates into CSVGPTGPRNIQYF.

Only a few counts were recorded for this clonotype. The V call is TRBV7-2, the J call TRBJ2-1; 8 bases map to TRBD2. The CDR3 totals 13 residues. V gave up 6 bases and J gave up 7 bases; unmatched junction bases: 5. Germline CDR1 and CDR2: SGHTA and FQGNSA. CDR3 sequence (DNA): TGTGCCAGCAGGATAGCGGGGCCTAATGAGCAGTTCTTC. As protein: CASRIAGPNEQFF. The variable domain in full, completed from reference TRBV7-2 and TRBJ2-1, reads GAGVSQSPSNKVTEKGKDVELRCDPISGHTALYWYRQSLGQGLEFLIYFQGNSAPDKSGLPSDRFSAERTGGSVSTLTIQRTQQEDSAVYLCASRIAGPNEQFFGPGTRLTVL.